This T cell receptor (beta chain) stems from a study of T cell responses to AZD1222 COVID-19 vaccine. With regard to this clone: As yet, its antigen is unknown.

Study results and caveats: Only a handful of AZD1222 recipients, several in all, had baseline seropositivity. Targets within unmutated variant regions were reportedly found for nearly half of spike-specific TCRs.

Clones were read by immunoSEQ multiplex PCR, and TCRdb kept only the in-frame ones, dropping some. The repertoire holds roughly 100,000 clones, with roughly 87% as singletons. The source is an adult who received the AZD1222 COVID-19 vaccine. The specimen was peripheral blood, collected 28 days after the second AZD1222 dose.

The chain's CDR3 is CASSFQGLNSPLHF. The CDR3 coding sequence is TGTGCCAGCAGTTTCCAGGGACTCAATTCACCCCTCCACTTT. This chain uses TRBV28 with TRBJ1-6; possible D gene TRBD1, 5 bases. V was clipped by 3 bases and J by 7 bases, with 10 bases between them. This CDR3 is built from 14 residues. Germline values: CDR1 MDHEN, CDR2 SYDVKM.